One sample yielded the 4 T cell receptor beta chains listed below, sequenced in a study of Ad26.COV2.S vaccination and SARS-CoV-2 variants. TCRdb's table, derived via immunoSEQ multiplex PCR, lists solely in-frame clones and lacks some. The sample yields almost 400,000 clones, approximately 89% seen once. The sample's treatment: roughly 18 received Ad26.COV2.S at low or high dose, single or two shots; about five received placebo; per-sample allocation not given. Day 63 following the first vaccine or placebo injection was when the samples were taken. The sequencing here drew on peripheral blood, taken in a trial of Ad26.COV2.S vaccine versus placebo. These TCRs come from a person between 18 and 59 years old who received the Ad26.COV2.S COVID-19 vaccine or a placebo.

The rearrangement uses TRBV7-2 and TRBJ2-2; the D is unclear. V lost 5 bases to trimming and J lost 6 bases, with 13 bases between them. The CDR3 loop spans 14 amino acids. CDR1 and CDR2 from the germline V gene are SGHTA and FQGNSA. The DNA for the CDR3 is TGTGCCAGCAGCCCCAACAGCCTTTCCGGGGAGCTGTTTTTT. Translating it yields CASSPNSLSGELFF.

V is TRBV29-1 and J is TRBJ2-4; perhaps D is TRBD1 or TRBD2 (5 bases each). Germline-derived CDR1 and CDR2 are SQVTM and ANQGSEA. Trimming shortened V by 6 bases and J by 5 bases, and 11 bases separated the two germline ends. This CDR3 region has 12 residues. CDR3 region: CSVRGVQNIQYF. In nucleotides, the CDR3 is TGCAGCGTGAGAGGGGTTCAAAACATTCAGTACTTC.

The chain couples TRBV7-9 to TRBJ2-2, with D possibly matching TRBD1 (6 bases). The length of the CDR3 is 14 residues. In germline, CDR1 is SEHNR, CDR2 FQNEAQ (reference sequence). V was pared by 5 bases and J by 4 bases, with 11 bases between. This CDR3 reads CASSPWDITGELFF. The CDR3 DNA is TGTGCCAGCAGCCCCTGGGACATCACCGGGGAGCTGTTTTTT.

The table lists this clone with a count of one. The CDR3, as DNA: TGCGCCAGCAGCCAAGGGGGCGGGGGGAAGAACACTGAAGCTTTCTTT. Its translation: CASSQGGGGKNTEAFF. V is TRBV4-1 and J is TRBJ1-1, with D tentatively TRBD1 (5 bases). Between the trimmed V and J ends, which lost 1 base and 1 base, there was a span of 13 bases. The CDR3 sequence is 16 residues long. Germline V gives CDR1 MGHRA, CDR2 YSYEKL.